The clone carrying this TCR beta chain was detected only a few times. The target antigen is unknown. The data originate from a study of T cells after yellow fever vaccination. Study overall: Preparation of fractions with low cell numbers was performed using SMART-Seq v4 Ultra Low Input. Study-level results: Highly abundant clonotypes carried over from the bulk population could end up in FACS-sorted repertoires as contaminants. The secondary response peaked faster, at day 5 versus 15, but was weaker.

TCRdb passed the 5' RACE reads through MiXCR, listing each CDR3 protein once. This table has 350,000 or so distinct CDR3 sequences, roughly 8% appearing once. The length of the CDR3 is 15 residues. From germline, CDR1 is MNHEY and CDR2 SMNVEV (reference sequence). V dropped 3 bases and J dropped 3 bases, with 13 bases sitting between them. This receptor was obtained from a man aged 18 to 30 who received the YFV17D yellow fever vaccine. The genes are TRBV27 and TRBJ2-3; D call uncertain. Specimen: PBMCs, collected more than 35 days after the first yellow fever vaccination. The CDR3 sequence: CASSFSPYLTDTQYF. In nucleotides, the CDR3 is TGTGCCAGCAGTTTCAGCCCATACCTGACAGATACGCAGTATTTT.